A single sample is the source of the 9 T cell receptor beta chains below, sequenced in a study of blood T cells in healthy people across ages. The authors ran a second PCR of about 7 to 12 cycles using a sample-barcoded 5' primer and a J-beta primer mix. TCRdb redid the calling of the 5' RACE reads with MiXCR, one entry per CDR3 protein. Altogether about 1,400,000 distinct CDR3 sequences are present, roughly 40% being singletons, with the ten largest covering 7.9%. Material for sequencing was blood. These receptors were taken from a young woman in good health.

The J gene is TRBJ2-1, the V gene TRBV4-2; the match to TRBD2 covers 7 bases. After removal of 1 base from V and 8 bases from J, the junction contained 5 bases not matched to a gene. CDR3 length: 14 amino acids. The V gene's germline CDR1 is LGHNA and CDR2 YNFKEQ. CDR3: CASSQGGSTDEQFF. The CDR3 DNA reads as TGTGCCAGCAGCCAAGGCGGGAGTACCGATGAGCAGTTCTTC.

The chain recombines TRBV12-3 or TRBV12-4 with TRBJ1-2; D is unclear. The CDR3 contains 14 residues. Trimming stripped 5 bases from V and 0 bases from J, with 10 bases between. CDR3 coding DNA: TGTGCCAGCAGTGTGGGCAGTTCTAACTATGGCTACACCTTC. Translating gives CASSVGSSNYGYTF.

The chain couples TRBV25-1 to TRBJ1-1; 7 bases fit TRBD1. The V and J ends lost 9 bases and 0 bases, in that order; junction bases with no gene match: 4. Germline assignment: CDR1 MGHDK and CDR2 SYGVNS. This CDR3 contains 13 residues. As DNA, the CDR3 is TGTGCCAGTATGACAGGGATGAACACTGAAGCTTTCTTT. This gives the protein CASMTGMNTEAFF.

This clonotype was seen a few times. The chain employs TRBV5-1 and TRBJ2-5; 8 bases match TRBD2. V shed 4 bases and J 0 bases; nucleotides not matched to a gene: 14. The CDR3 runs 18 residues. Germline-derived CDR1 and CDR2 are SGHRS and YFSETQ. The CDR3 DNA reads TGCGCCAGCAGCCCCGAACCGGGAGGGAGCGATAACCAAGAGACCCAGTACTTC. Translation gives CASSPEPGGSDNQETQYF.

This clonotype was picked up a small number of times. A much larger clone differs by one base, so this may be a read error. The CDR3 reads CASGTGNGYTF. Here the CDR3 DNA reads TGTGCCAGCGGGACAGGGAATGGCTACACCTTC. The genes are TRBV2 and TRBJ1-2; 9 bases are a match to TRBD1. CDR3 length equals 11 residues. Germline assignment: CDR1 SNHLY and CDR2 FYNNEI. Trimming took 8 bases from V and 6 from J; bases not matched to a gene: 1.

The chain combines TRBV6-5 with TRBJ1-2, with no clear D. This CDR3 has 11 amino acids. V was cut by 7 bases and J by 4 bases, with 7 bases left in between. Germline V gene sequence: CDR1 MNHEY, CDR2 SVGAGI. The CDR3 bases are TGTGCCAGCACGGGTCCCTATGGCTACACCTTC. It is translated as CASTGPYGYTF.

This clonotype was seen more than once but under ten times. The V call is TRBV20-1, the J call TRBJ2-1; 12 nucleotides line up with TRBD2. CDR1 and CDR2 (germline): DFQATT, SNEGSKA (reference sequence). The CDR3 totals 18 residues. V dropped 3 bases and J dropped 1; count of bases not matched to a gene: 10. CDR3 protein: CSARGLAGASGSYNEQFF. The CDR3, as DNA: TGCAGTGCTAGGGGACTAGCGGGTGCGTCGGGGTCCTACAATGAGCAGTTCTTC.

The chain has TRBV7-9 and TRBJ2-7; TRBD1 matches at 7 bases. The J call may be faulty, since TRBJ2-5 better matches the DNA end. The CDR3 totals 15 residues. Germline CDR1 SEHNR, CDR2 FQNEAQ (reference sequence). In DNA, the CDR3 is TGTGCCAGCAGCTTAGCGGACAGGTGGAGGCAGACCCAGTACTTC. Translated, it gives CASSLADRWRQTQYF.

The V gene is TRBV3-1, the J gene TRBJ1-2; D unclear. CDR3 length: 15 residues. Trimming pared 3 bases from V and 0 bases from J, leaving 11 bases between. Germline V lookup: CDR1 LGHDT, CDR2 YNNKEL (reference sequence). In DNA, the CDR3 is TGTGCCAGCAGCCATTCTCTACGGGCTAACTATGGCTACACCTTC. Translated: CASSHSLRANYGYTF.